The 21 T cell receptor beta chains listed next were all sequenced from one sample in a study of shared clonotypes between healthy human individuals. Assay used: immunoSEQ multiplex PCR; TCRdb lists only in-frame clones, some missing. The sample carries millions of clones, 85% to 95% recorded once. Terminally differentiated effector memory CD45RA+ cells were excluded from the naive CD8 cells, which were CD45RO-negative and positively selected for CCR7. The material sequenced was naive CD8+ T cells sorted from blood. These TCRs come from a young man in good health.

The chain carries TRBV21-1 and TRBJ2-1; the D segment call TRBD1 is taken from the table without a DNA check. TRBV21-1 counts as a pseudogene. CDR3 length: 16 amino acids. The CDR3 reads CASSKRTILPYNEQFF. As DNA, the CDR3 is TGTGCCAGCAGCAAAAGGACAATCCTTCCCTACAATGAGCAGTTCTTC.

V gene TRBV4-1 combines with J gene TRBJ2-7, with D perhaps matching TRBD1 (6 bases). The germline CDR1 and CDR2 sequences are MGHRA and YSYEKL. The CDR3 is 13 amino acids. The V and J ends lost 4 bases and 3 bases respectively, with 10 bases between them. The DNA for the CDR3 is TGCGCCAGCAGCCGACAGGACGGCTACGAGCAGTACTTC. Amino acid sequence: CASSRQDGYEQYF.

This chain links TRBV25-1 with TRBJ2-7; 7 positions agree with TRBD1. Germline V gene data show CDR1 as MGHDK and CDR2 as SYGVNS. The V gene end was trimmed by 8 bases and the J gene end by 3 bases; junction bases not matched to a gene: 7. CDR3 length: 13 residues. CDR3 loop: CASRDRTFYEQYF. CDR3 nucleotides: TGTGCCAGCCGGGACAGAACGTTCTACGAGCAGTACTTC.

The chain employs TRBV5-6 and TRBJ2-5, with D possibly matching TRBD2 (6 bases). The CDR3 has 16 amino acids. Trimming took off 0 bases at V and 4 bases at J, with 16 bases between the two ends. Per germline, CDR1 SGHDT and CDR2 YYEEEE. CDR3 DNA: TGTGCCAGCAGCTTGGCCGTAGGAGGGGTTACAGAGACCCAGTACTTC. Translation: CASSLAVGGVTETQYF.

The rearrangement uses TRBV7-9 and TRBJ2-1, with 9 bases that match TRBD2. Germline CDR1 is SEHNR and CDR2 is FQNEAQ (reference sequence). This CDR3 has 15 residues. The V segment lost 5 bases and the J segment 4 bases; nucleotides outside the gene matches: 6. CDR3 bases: TGTGCCAGCAGCGCTCCTAGCGGGATTTACAATGAGCAGTTCTTC. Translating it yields CASSAPSGIYNEQFF.

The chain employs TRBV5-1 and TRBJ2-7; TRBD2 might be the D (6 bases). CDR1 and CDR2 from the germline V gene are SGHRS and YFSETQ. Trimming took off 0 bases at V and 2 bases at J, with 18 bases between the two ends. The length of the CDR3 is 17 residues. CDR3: CASSLVGNRDWTYEQYF. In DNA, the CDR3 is TGCGCCAGCAGCTTGGTAGGTAATCGGGACTGGACCTACGAGCAGTACTTC. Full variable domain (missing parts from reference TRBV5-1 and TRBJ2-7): KAGVTQTPRYLIKTRGQQVTLSCSPISGHRSVSWYQQTPGQGLQFLFEYFSETQRNKGNFPGRFSGRQFSNSRSEMNVSTLELGDSALYLCASSLVGNRDWTYEQYFGPGTRLTVT.

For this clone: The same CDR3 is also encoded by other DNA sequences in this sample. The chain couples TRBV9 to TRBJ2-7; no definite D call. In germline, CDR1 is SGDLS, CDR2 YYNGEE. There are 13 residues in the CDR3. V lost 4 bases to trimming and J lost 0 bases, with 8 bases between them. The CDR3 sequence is CASSPPSSYEQYF. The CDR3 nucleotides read TGTGCCAGCAGCCCCCCCTCCTCCTACGAGCAGTACTTC.

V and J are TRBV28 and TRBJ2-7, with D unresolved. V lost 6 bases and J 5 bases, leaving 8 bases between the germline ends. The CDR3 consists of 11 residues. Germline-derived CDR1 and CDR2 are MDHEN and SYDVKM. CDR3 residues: CASRTADEQYF. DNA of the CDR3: TGTGCCAGCAGAACGGCGGACGAGCAGTACTTC. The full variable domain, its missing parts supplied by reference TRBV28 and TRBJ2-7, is DVKVTQSSRYLVKRTGEKVFLECVQDMDHENMFWYRQDPGLGLRLIYFSYDVKMKEKGDIPEGYSVSREKKERFSLILESASTNQTSMYLCASRTADEQYFGPGTRLTVT.

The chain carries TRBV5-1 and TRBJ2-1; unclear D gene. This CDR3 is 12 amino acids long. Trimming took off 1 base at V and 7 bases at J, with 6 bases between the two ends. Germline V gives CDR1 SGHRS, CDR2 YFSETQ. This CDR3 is CASSLTANEQFF. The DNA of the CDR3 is TGCGCCAGCAGCTTGACAGCGAATGAGCAGTTCTTC. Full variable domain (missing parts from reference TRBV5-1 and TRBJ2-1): KAGVTQTPRYLIKTRGQQVTLSCSPISGHRSVSWYQQTPGQGLQFLFEYFSETQRNKGNFPGRFSGRQFSNSRSEMNVSTLELGDSALYLCASSLTANEQFFGPGTRLTVL.

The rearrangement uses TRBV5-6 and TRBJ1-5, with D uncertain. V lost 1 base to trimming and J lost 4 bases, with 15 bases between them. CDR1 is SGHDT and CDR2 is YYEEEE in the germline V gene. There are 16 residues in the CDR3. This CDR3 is CASSLRGHLQNQPQHF. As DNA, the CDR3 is TGTGCCAGCAGCTTGAGAGGCCATCTGCAGAATCAGCCCCAGCATTTT.

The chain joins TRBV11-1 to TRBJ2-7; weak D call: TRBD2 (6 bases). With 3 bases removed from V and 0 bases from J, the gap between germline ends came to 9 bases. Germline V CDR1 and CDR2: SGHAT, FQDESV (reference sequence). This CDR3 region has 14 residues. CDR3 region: CASSFRRDSYEQYF. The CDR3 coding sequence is TGTGCCAGCAGCTTCCGGAGGGACTCCTACGAGCAGTACTTC.

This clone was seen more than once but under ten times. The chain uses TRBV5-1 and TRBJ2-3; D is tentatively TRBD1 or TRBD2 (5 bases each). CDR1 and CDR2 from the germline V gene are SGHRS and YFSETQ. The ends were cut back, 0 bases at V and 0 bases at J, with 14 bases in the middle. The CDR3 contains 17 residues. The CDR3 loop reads CASSLGGTLTSTDTQYF. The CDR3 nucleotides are TGCGCCAGCAGCTTGGGTGGGACGCTAACTAGCACAGATACGCAGTATTTT.

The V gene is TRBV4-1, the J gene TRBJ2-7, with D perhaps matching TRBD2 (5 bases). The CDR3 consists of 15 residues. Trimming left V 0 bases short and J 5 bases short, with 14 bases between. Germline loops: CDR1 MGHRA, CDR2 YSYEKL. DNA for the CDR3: TGCGCCAGCAGCCAAGATGGTGGTCTGAGGGACGAGCAGTACTTC. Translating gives CASSQDGGLRDEQYF.

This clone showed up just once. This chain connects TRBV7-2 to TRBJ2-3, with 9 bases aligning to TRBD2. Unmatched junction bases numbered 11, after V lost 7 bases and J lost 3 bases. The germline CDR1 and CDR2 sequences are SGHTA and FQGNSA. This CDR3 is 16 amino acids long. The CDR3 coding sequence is TGTGCCAGCACCCAAGGAGCGGGAGGAGGTACAGATACGCAGTATTTT. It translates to CASTQGAGGGTDTQYF.

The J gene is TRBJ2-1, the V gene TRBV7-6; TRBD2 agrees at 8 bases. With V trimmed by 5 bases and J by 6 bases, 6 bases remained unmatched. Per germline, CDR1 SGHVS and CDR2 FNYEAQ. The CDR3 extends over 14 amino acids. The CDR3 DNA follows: TGTGCCAGCAGCCAAGACGCGGGGGGCAATGAGCAGTTCTTC. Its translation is CASSQDAGGNEQFF.

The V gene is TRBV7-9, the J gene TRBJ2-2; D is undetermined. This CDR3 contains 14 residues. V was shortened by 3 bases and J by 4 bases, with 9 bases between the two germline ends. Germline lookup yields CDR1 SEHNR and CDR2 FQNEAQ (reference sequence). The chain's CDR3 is CASSLVSVTGELFF. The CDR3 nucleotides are TGTGCCAGCAGCTTGGTTTCTGTCACCGGGGAGCTGTTTTTT.

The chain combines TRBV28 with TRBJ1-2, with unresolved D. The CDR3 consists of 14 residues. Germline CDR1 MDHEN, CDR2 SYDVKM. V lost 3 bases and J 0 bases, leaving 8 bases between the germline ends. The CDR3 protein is CASSLVSANYGYTF. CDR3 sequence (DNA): TGTGCCAGCAGTTTGGTCAGCGCTAACTATGGCTACACCTTC.

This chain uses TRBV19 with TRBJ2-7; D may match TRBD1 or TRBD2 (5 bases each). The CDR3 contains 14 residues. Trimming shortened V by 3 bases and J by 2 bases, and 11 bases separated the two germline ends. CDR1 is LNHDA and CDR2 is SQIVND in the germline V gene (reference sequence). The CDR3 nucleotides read TGTGCCAGTAGTATTTGGGACGGTACCTACGAGCAGTACTTC. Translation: CASSIWDGTYEQYF. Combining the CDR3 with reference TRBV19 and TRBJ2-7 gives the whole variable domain DGGITQSPKYLFRKEGQNVTLSCEQNLNHDAMYWYRQDPGQGLRLIYYSQIVNDFQKGDIAEGYSVSREKKESFPLTVTSAQKNPTAFYLCASSIWDGTYEQYFGPGTRLTVT.

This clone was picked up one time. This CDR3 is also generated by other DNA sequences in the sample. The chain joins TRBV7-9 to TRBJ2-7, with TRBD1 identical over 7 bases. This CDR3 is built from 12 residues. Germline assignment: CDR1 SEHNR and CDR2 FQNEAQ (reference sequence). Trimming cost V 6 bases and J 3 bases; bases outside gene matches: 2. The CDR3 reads CASSRQGYEQYF. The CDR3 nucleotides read TGTGCCAGCAGTCGACAGGGCTACGAGCAGTACTTC.

The chain's CDR3 is CASSQDGGGAGKTQYF. The CDR3 bases are TGCGCCAGCAGCCAAGACGGCGGGGGGGCCGGGAAGACCCAGTACTTC. The chain is built from TRBV4-1 and TRBJ2-5, with 9 positions matching TRBD2. In germline, CDR1 is MGHRA, CDR2 YSYEKL. CDR3 size: 16 residues. V trimming: 0 bases; J trimming: 6 bases; junction bases outside the gene matches: 8.

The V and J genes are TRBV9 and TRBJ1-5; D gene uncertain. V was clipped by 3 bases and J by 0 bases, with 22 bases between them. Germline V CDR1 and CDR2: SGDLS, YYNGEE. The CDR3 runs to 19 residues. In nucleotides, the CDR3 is TGTGCCAGCAGCGGCCCGCCGCGCGTTAGAGGTTATAGCAATCAGCCCCAGCATTTT. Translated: CASSGPPRVRGYSNQPQHF.